The T cell receptor beta chain described here comes from a study of T cells in Graves' hyperthyroidism and ophthalmopathy. Study results and caveats: Also found in blood were most expanded thyroid clonotypes above 0.001.

Amplified regions were TCR beta CDR3 sequences from RNA transcripts. The HTBI primer set drove a first-round RT-PCR of the TCR CDR3. MiXCR was run by TCRdb on the multiplex PCR reads, yielding one entry per CDR3 protein. The sample lists 370,000 or so distinct CDR3 sequences; about 13% were seen once. In this sample, this clonotype turned up many times. The antigen is not known. Germline lookup yields CDR1 MNHNS and CDR2 SASEGT. The germline V and J ends were trimmed by 6 bases and 4 bases, with 27 bases remaining between them. The CDR3 is made up of 18 amino acids. The clonotype comes from a man aged 25-45 years with Graves' hyperthyroidism that later progressed to Graves' ophthalmopathy. The sequenced sample consisted of blood. The chain employs TRBV6-1 and TRBJ2-5; TRBD2 is a possible D gene (5 bases). The chain's CDR3 is CASSKTPSRVPLGETQYF. The CDR3 DNA reads as TGTGCCAGCAGCAAAACCCCCTCGCGGGTGCCTCTTGGAGAGACCCAGTACTTC.